One sample yielded the 10 T cell receptor beta chains listed below, sequenced in a study of T cell responses to AZD1222 COVID-19 vaccine. Only in-frame clones appear in the TCRdb table, and some are missing; sequencing was by immunoSEQ multiplex PCR. In the table there are over 150,000 clones, about nine tenths of which are singletons. The sequenced sample was peripheral blood, obtained on day 0 of MenACWY control vaccination. These receptors originate from an adult in good health.

This clone was counted once. The V gene is TRBV18, the J gene TRBJ2-5, with D unresolved. V lost 5 bases and J lost 0, with 7 bases in between. Germline V gene lookup returns CDR1 KGHSH and CDR2 LQKENI. This CDR3 has 13 amino acids. In DNA, the CDR3 is TGTGCCAGCTCATTGGGGAACCAAGAGACCCAGTACTTC. It translates to CASSLGNQETQYF.

This rearrangement joins TRBV15 to TRBJ2-7; TRBD1 aligns across 8 bases. V shed 1 base and J 1 base; nucleotides not matched to a gene: 6. In germline, CDR1 is LNHNV, CDR2 YYDKDF (reference sequence). The CDR3 has 16 residues. CDR3 sequence reads: CATSRGVGQGSYEQYV. In DNA, the CDR3 is TGTGCCACCAGCAGAGGGGTTGGACAGGGATCCTACGAGCAGTACGTC.

V gene TRBV7-8 combines with J gene TRBJ1-1; 12 nucleotides line up with TRBD1. Per the germline V gene, CDR1 is SGHVS and CDR2 is FQNEAQ. The CDR3 consists of 17 residues. Trimming cost V 3 bases and J 4 bases; bases outside gene matches: 9. CDR3 sequence: CASSFRDRGLGGTEAFF. For the CDR3, the DNA is TGTGCCAGCAGCTTCCGGGACAGGGGGCTCGGCGGCACTGAAGCTTTCTTT.

The chain combines TRBV5-6 with TRBJ2-7; D is uncertain. Germline values: CDR1 SGHDT, CDR2 YYEEEE. V lost 0 bases, J lost 12 bases, and 10 bases lay in between. The CDR3 sequence is 11 residues long. CDR3 sequence (DNA): TGTGCCAGCAGCTTGGAGGCGAGGCGGTACGTC. The encoded protein is CASSLEARRYV.

The rearrangement uses TRBV29-1 and TRBJ2-3; D is ambiguous. This CDR3 is 13 amino acids long. Per the germline V gene, CDR1 is SQVTM and CDR2 is ANQGSEA. Deletions cut 1 base from V and 1 base from J, with 6 bases between. CDR3 sequence reads: CSVEVSGTDTQYF. In DNA, the CDR3 is TGCAGCGTTGAAGTTTCCGGCACAGATACGCAGTATTTT.

This chain uses TRBV23-1 with TRBJ2-7, with 12 bases matching TRBD1. TRBV23-1 is flagged as an ORF with uncertain function. The V gene end was trimmed by 0 bases and the J gene end by 0 bases; junction bases not matched to a gene: 9. The CDR3 loop spans 19 amino acids. CDR3 protein: CASSQSGQGATWSSYEQYF. The CDR3 nucleotides read TGCGCCAGCAGTCAATCGGGACAGGGGGCCACTTGGAGCTCCTACGAGCAGTACTTC.

This chain joins TRBV5-1 and TRBJ1-2; 9 positions agree with TRBD1. CDR1 and CDR2 from the germline V gene are SGHRS and YFSETQ. This CDR3 contains 13 residues. With 3 bases clipped from V and 7 bases from J, the junction kept 4 bases outside the gene matches. CDR3 coding DNA: TGCGCCAGCAGCTACGGGACAGGGTCTGGCTACACCTTC. Protein sequence: CASSYGTGSGYTF.

The chain is built from TRBV27 and TRBJ2-7; D unclear. This CDR3 spans 10 amino acids. Trimming removed 10 bases at V and 10 bases at J, with 14 bases between. Looked up from germline, CDR1 is MNHEY and CDR2 is SMNVEV (reference sequence). The CDR3 DNA is TGTGCCACAAGCCCTCAGGACCAGTACTTC. This sequence encodes CATSPQDQYF.

The J gene is TRBJ1-2, the V gene TRBV7-9; D not certain. CDR3 length equals 14 residues. Germline assignment: CDR1 SEHNR and CDR2 FQNEAQ (reference sequence). Trimming shortened V by 4 bases and J by 3 bases, and 12 bases separated the two germline ends. CDR3 in DNA: TGTGCCAGCAGCTCTCCCCCCACGGACTATGGCTACACCTTC. It encodes CASSSPPTDYGYTF.

The V and J genes are TRBV18 and TRBJ1-5; D might be TRBD1 (5 bases). This CDR3 has 14 amino acids. Per the germline V gene, CDR1 is KGHSH and CDR2 is LQKENI. The V end was cut by 0 bases, the J end by 2 bases, with 5 bases between. This chain's CDR3 is CASSPPGGNQPQHF. The CDR3 nucleotides read TGTGCCAGCTCACCACCGGGGGGCAATCAGCCCCAGCATTTT.